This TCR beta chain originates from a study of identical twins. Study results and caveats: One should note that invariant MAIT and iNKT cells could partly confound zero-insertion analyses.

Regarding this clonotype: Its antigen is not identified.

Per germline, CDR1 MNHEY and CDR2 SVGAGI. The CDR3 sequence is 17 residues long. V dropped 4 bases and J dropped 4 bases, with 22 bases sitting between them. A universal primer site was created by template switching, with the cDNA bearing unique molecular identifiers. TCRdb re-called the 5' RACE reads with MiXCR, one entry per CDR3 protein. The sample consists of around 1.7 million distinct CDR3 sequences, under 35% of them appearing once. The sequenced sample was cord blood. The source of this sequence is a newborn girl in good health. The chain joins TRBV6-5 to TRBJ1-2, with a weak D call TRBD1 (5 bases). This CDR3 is CASSFETGTDYPYGYTF. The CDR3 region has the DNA TGTGCCAGCAGTTTCGAAACCGGGACTGACTACCCCTATGGCTACACCTTC.